The 25 T cell receptor beta chains below were found in one sample sequenced in a study of shared clonotypes between healthy human individuals. Sequencing was performed with immunoSEQ multiplex PCR; in TCRdb, only in-frame clones are kept and a portion is missing. Among approximately 2.1 million clones listed, 90% to 95% were seen once. The source material was naive CD4+ T cells from PBMCs. As to subset: CD45RA+ positively selected. These receptors originate from a young man in good health. Some clones in this sample may be carry-over from other donors' samples.

The chain uses TRBV7-2 and TRBJ1-4; 7 nucleotides align to TRBD1. The CDR3 extends over 15 amino acids. Germline trimming cut 5 bases from V and 8 bases from J; bases unmatched to any gene: 11. Germline V gene data show CDR1 as SGHTA and CDR2 as FQGNSA. This CDR3 reads CASSLTGQGDEKLFF. The DNA of the CDR3 is TGTGCCAGCAGCCTTACGGGGCAGGGGGACGAAAAACTGTTTTTT.

The chain carries TRBV30 and TRBJ2-7; D is perhaps TRBD2 (5 bases). The V gene lost 1 base and the J gene lost 3 bases, with 13 bases spanning the gap. Germline lookup yields CDR1 GTSNPN and CDR2 SVGIG (reference sequence). The CDR3 contains 14 residues. CDR3 bases: TGTGCCTGGAGTGGGTTTCGGGGAAACTACGAGCAGTACTTC. Its protein product is CAWSGFRGNYEQYF.

The chain links TRBV18 to TRBJ2-1, with 8 bases fitting TRBD1. Per germline, CDR1 KGHSH and CDR2 LQKENI. This CDR3 has 17 amino acids. V was clipped by 1 base and J by 4 bases; unmatched bases: 9. CDR3 nucleotides: TGTGCCAGCTCACCACAAGCAGGGGGCGGACGATACAATGAGCAGTTCTTC. Encoded protein: CASSPQAGGGRYNEQFF.

The rearrangement links TRBV10-1 to TRBJ1-5; D perhaps matches TRBD1 (5 bases). Between the trimmed V and J ends, which lost 0 bases and 7 bases, there was a span of 10 bases. The CDR3 has 14 amino acids. The germline V gene has CDR1 WNHNN and CDR2 SYGVQD (reference sequence). The CDR3 is CASSESAGLQPQHF. The CDR3 DNA sequence: TGCGCCAGCAGTGAGTCGGCAGGGTTACAGCCCCAGCATTTT.

The chain links TRBV28 to TRBJ2-7; 12 bases line up with TRBD2. This CDR3 contains 16 residues. The V gene's germline CDR1 is MDHEN and CDR2 SYDVKM. The trim removed 1 base at V and 4 bases at J, leaving 5 bases unmatched. The CDR3 protein is CASSLSSGRARYEQYF. CDR3 coding DNA: TGTGCCAGCAGTTTATCTAGCGGGAGGGCCAGGTACGAGCAGTACTTC.

The chain links TRBV7-3 to TRBJ1-5; no definite D call. The CDR3 consists of 13 residues. CDR1 SGHTA and CDR2 FQGTGA come from the germline V gene. Trimming removed 4 bases from V and 6 bases from J, with 10 bases in between. In nucleotides, the CDR3 is TGTGCCAGCAGCTCGACGTTCGGTCAGCCCCAGCATTTT. Its translation is CASSSTFGQPQHF.

The V gene is TRBV29-1, the J gene TRBJ1-5, with TRBD1 matching 7 bases. The germline V gene encodes CDR1 SQVTM and CDR2 ANQGSEA. The CDR3 covers 16 residues. V lost 7 bases and J lost 5; bases outside the gene matches: 17. CDR3 region: CSARVGGQGVHQPQHF. In nucleotides, the CDR3 is TGCAGCGCCCGAGTAGGTGGGCAGGGGGTCCATCAGCCCCAGCATTTT.

The chain combines TRBV6-1 with TRBJ1-5; D is uncertain. The CDR3 totals 17 residues. V lost 4 bases, J lost 3 bases, and 19 bases lay in between. CDR1 and CDR2 from the germline V gene are MNHNS and SASEGT. The CDR3 sequence: CASSGPNRSIPNQPQHF. The CDR3 DNA follows: TGTGCCAGCAGTGGGCCCAATCGATCAATCCCCAATCAGCCCCAGCATTTT.

This clone was seen only once. V gene TRBV2 combines with J gene TRBJ1-2; 7 nucleotides line up with TRBD1. Germline-derived CDR1 and CDR2 are SNHLY and FYNNEI. The CDR3 consists of 12 residues. J gave up 8 bases and V 10 bases, and 10 bases lay outside the gene matches. The CDR3 spells CAKGSQGGGYTF. DNA for the CDR3: TGTGCCAAAGGGTCCCAAGGGGGCGGCTACACCTTC. The complete variable domain, with remaining parts taken from reference TRBV2 and TRBJ1-2, reads EPEVTQTPSHQVTQMGQEVILRCVPISNHLYFYWYRQILGQKVEFLVSFYNNEISEKSEIFDDQFSVERPDGSNFTLKIRSTKLEDSAMYFCAKGSQGGGYTFGSGTRLTVV.

The rearrangement uses TRBV6-1 and TRBJ1-2; no clear D gene. V lost 6 bases, J lost 4 bases, and 6 bases lay in between. CDR3 length equals 11 residues. Germline CDR1 reads MNHNS; CDR2 reads SASEGT. This CDR3 is CASRGSYGYTF. CDR3 in DNA: TGTGCCAGCAGGGGGAGCTATGGCTACACCTTC.

V usage is TRBV18 and J usage is TRBJ1-5; D call uncertain. Trimming cost V 6 bases and J 3 bases, with 6 bases left between them. CDR1 is KGHSH, CDR2 LQKENI, per germline. The CDR3 is made up of 12 amino acids. The CDR3 region has the DNA TGTGCCAGCTCCACCAACAATCAGCCCCAGCATTTT. Protein sequence: CASSTNNQPQHF.

V gene TRBV18 combines with J gene TRBJ2-7, with D possibly matching TRBD1 (6 bases). V was pared by 1 base and J by 0 bases, with 10 bases between. Germline assignment: CDR1 KGHSH and CDR2 LQKENI. The CDR3 loop spans 15 amino acids. The CDR3 nucleotides read TGTGCCAGCTCACCACAGGTAGGGGGCTCCTACGAGCAGTACTTC. Residues: CASSPQVGGSYEQYF.

The gene calls are TRBV18 and TRBJ2-7; 7 nucleotides match TRBD1. The CDR3 totals 17 residues. Germline CDR1 reads KGHSH; CDR2 reads LQKENI. V shed 0 bases and J 3 bases; nucleotides not matched to a gene: 11. The CDR3 bases are TGTGCCAGCTCACCACCGGATGGACAGGTACCTTTCTACGAGCAGTACTTC. Its protein product is CASSPPDGQVPFYEQYF. Complete variable domain (other parts from reference TRBV18 and TRBJ2-7): NAGVMQNPRHLVRRRGQEARLRCSPMKGHSHVYWYRQLPEEGLKFMVYLQKENIIDESGMPKERFSAEFPKEGPSILRIQQVVRGDSAAYFCASSPPDGQVPFYEQYFGPGTRLTVT.

This clone was seen only once. The rearrangement links TRBV28 to TRBJ2-7; the D gene is possibly TRBD2 (6 bases). The CDR3 sequence is 16 residues long. V was pared by 6 bases and J by 0 bases, with 18 bases between. The germline gives CDR1 MDHEN, CDR2 SYDVKM. For the CDR3, the DNA is TGTGCCAGCAGCTCATCTGGGCGGGGTCCCTCCTACGAGCAGTACTTC. This gives the protein CASSSSGRGPSYEQYF.

The chain recombines TRBV11-2 with TRBJ2-5; D could derive from TRBD1 or TRBD2 (5 bases each). V was trimmed by 1 base and J by 5 bases, leaving 14 bases between them. From germline, CDR1 is SGHAT and CDR2 FQNNGV. This CDR3 is 15 amino acids long. CDR3 amino acids: CASSLGTSEGETQYF. As DNA, the CDR3 is TGTGCCAGCAGCTTAGGGACCAGCGAGGGGGAGACCCAGTACTTC.

The CDR3 protein is CASSPSGLNTGELFF. The CDR3 DNA follows: TGTGCCAGCTCACCGAGCGGACTGAACACCGGGGAGCTGTTTTTT. The rearrangement links TRBV18 to TRBJ2-2, with D possibly matching TRBD2 (5 bases). Germline V gene sequence: CDR1 KGHSH, CDR2 LQKENI. Trimming took off 3 bases at V and 1 base at J, with 9 bases between the two ends. The CDR3 is 15 amino acids.

This rearrangement joins TRBV5-1 to TRBJ2-7; 13 bases are a match to TRBD2. Germline CDR1 and CDR2: SGHRS and YFSETQ. V shed 4 bases, J shed 6 bases, and the junction held 7 bases outside the gene matches. CDR3 size: 15 residues. CDR3: CASSTGLAGVSEQYF. The CDR3 nucleotides are TGCGCCAGCAGCACAGGACTAGCGGGAGTAAGCGAGCAGTACTTC. Together with reference TRBV5-1 and TRBJ2-7, the CDR3 gives the full variable domain: KAGVTQTPRYLIKTRGQQVTLSCSPISGHRSVSWYQQTPGQGLQFLFEYFSETQRNKGNFPGRFSGRQFSNSRSEMNVSTLELGDSALYLCASSTGLAGVSEQYFGPGTRLTVT.

The chain couples TRBV18 to TRBJ2-5; TRBD1 might be the D (6 bases). This CDR3 comprises 14 residues. Germline V gene lookup returns CDR1 KGHSH and CDR2 LQKENI. Trimming pared 3 bases from V and 4 bases from J, leaving 12 bases between. The CDR3 bases are TGTGCCAGCTCACCGGGGACACTCCGAGAGACCCAGTACTTC. Its protein is CASSPGTLRETQYF.

The chain couples TRBV4-3 to TRBJ1-2; D gene uncertain. This CDR3 comprises 15 residues. V was cut by 3 bases and J by 6 bases, with 17 bases left in between. CDR1 is LGHNA and CDR2 is YSLEER in the germline V gene. The CDR3 loop reads CASSHPTGGGHGYTF. CDR3 bases: TGCGCCAGCAGCCACCCCACCGGCGGTGGACATGGCTACACCTTC.

This chain links TRBV18 with TRBJ2-5, with 7 bases that match TRBD1. With V trimmed by 4 bases and J by 2 bases, 7 bases remained unmatched. Germline-derived CDR1 and CDR2 are KGHSH and LQKENI. The CDR3 totals 15 residues. CDR3 in amino acids: CASSLRPGQQETQYF. CDR3 bases: TGTGCCAGCTCACTACGGCCGGGACAGCAAGAGACCCAGTACTTC. The full variable domain, rest sourced from reference TRBV18 and TRBJ2-5, is NAGVMQNPRHLVRRRGQEARLRCSPMKGHSHVYWYRQLPEEGLKFMVYLQKENIIDESGMPKERFSAEFPKEGPSILRIQQVVRGDSAAYFCASSLRPGQQETQYFGPGTRLLVL.

The CDR3 DNA follows: TGTGCCAGCAGCCTAGGGAGTAGCGGGAAGGGTGAGCAGTTCTTC. It yields the protein CASSLGSSGKGEQFF. This sequence joins TRBV7-6 and TRBJ2-1; 8 positions match TRBD2. Germline-derived CDR1 and CDR2 are SGHVS and FNYEAQ. The CDR3 runs 15 residues. V lost 5 bases and J lost 9; bases outside the gene matches: 12.

This clone appeared a single time. The chain couples TRBV5-1 to TRBJ1-2; the D gene is possibly TRBD1 (5 bases). This CDR3 is built from 13 residues. V lost 0 bases and J 6 bases, leaving 9 bases between the germline ends. Germline CDR1 is SGHRS and CDR2 is YFSETQ. In DNA form, the CDR3 reads TGCGCCAGCAGCTTGGTGGGGGAGAATGGCTACACCTTC. This sequence encodes CASSLVGENGYTF.

The chain carries TRBV5-4 and TRBJ2-5; no clear D gene. The CDR3 is 13 residues long. The germline V and J ends were trimmed by 4 bases and 5 bases, with 12 bases remaining between them. Per germline, CDR1 SGHNT and CDR2 YYREEE (reference sequence). The CDR3 sequence: CASSPDARETQYF. For the CDR3, the DNA is TGTGCCAGCAGCCCTGACGCTCGGGAGACCCAGTACTTC.

The CDR3 DNA follows: TGTGCCAGCAGCCGAACCCCAGGGTATGGCTACAATGAGCAGTTCTTC. It yields the protein CASSRTPGYGYNEQFF. The chain recombines TRBV28 with TRBJ2-1; TRBD1 might be the D (5 bases). This CDR3 region has 16 residues. Trimming left V 6 bases short and J 3 bases short, with 18 bases between. Germline CDR1 reads MDHEN; CDR2 reads SYDVKM.

V is TRBV6-5 and J is TRBJ2-5, with 7 bases that match TRBD1. Unmatched junction bases numbered 11, after V lost 4 bases and J lost 6 bases. Germline assignment: CDR1 MNHEY and CDR2 SVGAGI. The CDR3 contains 15 residues. CDR3 amino acids: CASSSPDRVWKTQYF. The CDR3 DNA reads TGTGCCAGCAGTTCCCCCGACAGGGTGTGGAAGACCCAGTACTTC.